This T cell receptor (beta chain) appears in the sequencing data of a study of blood T cell repertoires in COVID-19. The wider study: Acute and convalescent COVID-19 specimens originated in the United States, Italy and Spain.

In the original analysis: Estimated nucleated cell counts came from reference gene primer amplification. The data were produced by immunoSEQ multiplex PCR, yet TCRdb's version contains in-frame clones alone and is incomplete. V and J calls and clone size come straight from that table; D and trimming were deduced from the DNA. This sample has 300,000 to 400,000 clones, with around 87% found just once. V lost 6 bases to trimming and J lost 8 bases; unmatched junction nucleotides: 9. This CDR3 is 15 amino acids long. Germline CDR1 KGHSH, CDR2 LQKENI. This clone was seen just once. The rearrangement joins TRBV18 to TRBJ2-1; 11 bases are shared with TRBD2. The TCR comes from a woman between 45 and 60 years old with active or convalescent COVID-19. Sequencing was carried out using peripheral blood. The CDR3 coding sequence is TGTGCCAGCTCCAGGACTAGCGGGCGGCGGGATGAGCAGTTCTTC. This translates into CASSRTSGRRDEQFF.